This is a list of T cell receptor beta chains from one sample in a study of CD8+ T cells in alopecia areata. This table comes from immunoSEQ multiplex PCR, and its TCRdb copy is limited to in-frame clones, with some not included. The sample shows about 14,000 clones, 45% to 65% of them seen only once. The sample comprised CD4+ Tregs sorted from blood. These receptors originate from a human donor with alopecia areata. CDR3s include the opening cysteine and the closing phenylalanine or tryptophan. Each record gives: J gene, D gene, V gene, CDR3 length, clone size, CDR3 DNA, CDR3 protein. A D gene is named only where the DNA matches it firmly. Only part of the rows carry a size: once, few, many, or a class if the clone is expanded.

TRBJ1-5 | . | TRBV6-1 | 13 | once | TGTGCCAGCAGTGTTATGGGGGATCAGCCCCAGCATTTT | CASSVMGDQPQHF
TRBJ1-1 | . | TRBV7-3 | 17 | . | TGTGCCAGCAGCTTAATTCATACCGGCTTCATGAACACTGAAGCTTTCTTT | CASSLIHTGFMNTEAFF
TRBJ2-1 | . | TRBV28 | 14 | few | TGTGCCAGCAGTTTACTATCATCCTACAATGAGCAGTTCTTC | CASSLLSSYNEQFF
TRBJ1-1 | . | TRBV28 | 13 | . | TGTGCCAGCAGCCACCAGGGGAACACTGAAGCTTTCTTT | CASSHQGNTEAFF
TRBJ2-2 | . | TRBV19 | 17 | . | TGTGCCACCCTAGACCGGGACCCCTTTCGTGAGGTCGGGGAGCTGTTTTTT | CATLDRDPFREVGELFF
TRBJ2-5 | TRBD2 | TRBV5-1 | 14 | . | TGCGCCAGCAGGCAGAGACTAGCTCAAGAGACCCAGTACTTC | CASRQRLAQETQYF
TRBJ2-3 | TRBD2 | TRBV7-3 | 17 | . | TGTGCCAGCAGCTTAAGAGGTAGCGGGATTGCGACAGATACGCAGTATTTT | CASSLRGSGIATDTQYF
TRBJ2-2 | TRBD2 | TRBV27 | 15 | . | TGTGCCAGCGGAACTAGCGGGAGGGCGATCGGGGAGCTGTTTTTT | CASGTSGRAIGELFF
TRBJ2-3 | TRBD2 | TRBV5-4 | 16 | few | TGTGCCAGCAGCTTGGTTAGAACTAGCGGCACAGATACGCAGTATTTT | CASSLVRTSGTDTQYF
TRBJ2-1 | TRBD2 | TRBV10-3 | 16 | . | TGTGCCATCAGGGTCGGGGGACTAGCGGGAGCCAATGAGCAGTTCTTC | CAIRVGGLAGANEQFF
TRBJ1-5 | TRBD1 | TRBV27 | 16 | . | TGTGCCAGCAGTCCCCTATTACAGGGGGGAAATCAGCCCCAGCATTTT | CASSPLLQGGNQPQHF
TRBJ2-1 | . | TRBV5-1 | 16 | few | TGCGCCAGCAGATTGCTCCGGGACGGCTCGGCGGATGAGCAGTTCTTC | CASRLLRDGSADEQFF
TRBJ1-3 | . | TRBV28 | 16 | few | TGTGCCAGCAGTCCCCCACGCAGGGGATATGGAAACACCATATATTTT | CASSPPRRGYGNTIYF
TRBJ2-5 | . | TRBV6-5 | 11 | . | TGTGCCAGCGTCTGGGGAGAGACCCAGTACTTC | CASVWGETQYF
TRBJ2-1 | TRBD2 | TRBV28 | 17 | once | TGTGCCAGCAGCCTTGGGGCCTACGGGAGGGCCCGGGATGAGCAGTTCTTC | CASSLGAYGRARDEQFF
TRBJ2-7 | . | TRBV10-3 | 10 | . | TGTGCCTCCGGGCACTACGAGCAGTACTTC | CASGHYEQYF
TRBJ1-2 | . | TRBV4-3 | 15 | . | TGCGCCAGCAGCCAAGATCTTAGTCCCCCGTATGGCTACACCTTC | CASSQDLSPPYGYTF
TRBJ1-1 | TRBD1 | TRBV5-1 | 17 | . | TGCGCCAGCGCCCTGGCGTTTAACAGGGGCAGCGGCACTGAAGCTTTCTTT | CASALAFNRGSGTEAFF
TRBJ2-5 | . | TRBV6-5 | 15 | . | TGTGCCAGCAAGAGAGCTCCCAGATTCTACGGTGACCAGTACTTC | CASKRAPRFYGDQYF
TRBJ2-2 | . | TRBV5-1 | 16 | few | TGCGCCAGCAGCTTGCATCCGGGGAGTTCCCTCGGGGAGCTGTTTTTT | CASSLHPGSSLGELFF
TRBJ2-1 | . | TRBV6-5 | 14 | . | TGTGCCAGCATCAACGCCGCAGGTTGGAATGAGCAGTTCTTC | CASINAAGWNEQFF
TRBJ2-7 | . | TRBV19 | 13 | . | TGTGCCAGTAGTAATAACAGGGCCTACGAGCAGTACTTC | CASSNNRAYEQYF
TRBJ2-3 | . | TRBV15 | 15 | few | TGTGCCACCAGCAGAGAGGACCATAGCACAGATACGCAGTATTTT | CATSREDHSTDTQYF
TRBJ1-5 | TRBD1 | TRBV28 | 17 | few | TGTGCCAGCAGCTATCCTAAAGGGGGCATGGGCAATCAGCCCCAGCATTTT | CASSYPKGGMGNQPQHF
TRBJ2-5 | . | TRBV5-1 | 13 | . | TGCGCCAGCAGCCTTCCTGGCCAAGAGACCCAGTACTTC | CASSLPGQETQYF
TRBJ2-5 | . | TRBV5-1 | 12 | . | TGCGCCAGCAGCAACTTCCAAGAGACCCAGTACTTC | CASSNFQETQYF
TRBJ2-5 | . | TRBV4-1 | 17 | large | TGCGCCAGCAGCCAAGATACGGGGTGGGCAGCCCAAGAGACCCAGTACTTC | CASSQDTGWAAQETQYF
TRBJ2-7 | TRBD1 | TRBV19 | 16 | . | TGTGCCAGTAGCCTCGAGGGGACAGGGACCTCTCAGGAGGTGTACTTC | CASSLEGTGTSQEVYF
TRBJ2-1 | . | TRBV7-9 | 18 | . | TGTGCCAGCAGCCCTCGGGGGGCGACGGGCGGGAGTGCCGATGAGCAGTTCTTC | CASSPRGATGGSADEQFF
TRBJ2-7 | TRBD1 | TRBV28 | 14 | . | TGTGCCAGCTGGGACAGGGGAGGTATCGACGAGCAGTACTTC | CASWDRGGIDEQYF
TRBJ1-2 | TRBD1 | TRBV27 | 13 | . | TGTGCCAGCAGCCGTCAGGGGGCTCGTGGCTACACCTTC | CASSRQGARGYTF
TRBJ2-5 | TRBD2 | TRBV6-6 | 13 | . | TGTGCCAGCAGAGGAGCGGGAGAGGAGACCCAGTACTTC | CASRGAGEETQYF
TRBJ1-2 | . | TRBV30 | 16 | . | TGTGCCTGGAAACCGGTGCCCTCGCGGGGGCGGAAAGGCTACACCTTC | CAWKPVPSRGRKGYTF
TRBJ2-1 | TRBD2 | TRBV6-6 | 14 | . | TGTGCCAGCACCATAGCGGGAGGGGTCAATGAGCAGTTCTTC | CASTIAGGVNEQFF
TRBJ2-7 | . | TRBV6-5 | 11 | . | TGTGCCAGGGGCGCTTCATACGAGCAGTACTTC | CARGASYEQYF